The T cell receptor beta chain described here comes from a study of blood T cell repertoires in COVID-19. Overall study context: Whether acute or convalescent, the COVID-19 samples came from the United States, Italy and Spain.

Germline values: CDR1 WSHSY, CDR2 SAAADI. Trimming stripped 8 bases from V and 11 bases from J, with 16 bases between. The CDR3 is made up of 13 amino acids. Measured with immunoSEQ multiplex PCR; TCRdb has only the in-frame clones, and not every one. The table has about 200,000 clones, about 88% seen once; the top ten hold 15% to 20%. The sample consisted of peripheral blood. The rearrangement links TRBV10-2 to TRBJ1-6, with D uncertain. This receptor was obtained from a man aged 50 to 60 with COVID-19, enrolled during active disease. The CDR3 sequence is CASLRAPGTPLHF. The CDR3 nucleotides are TGCGCCAGCCTCCGGGCCCCCGGGACACCCCTCCACTTT.